Presented here are 31 T cell receptor beta chains from one specimen sequenced in a study of cytomegalovirus exposure and HLA in healthy donors (dated by TCRdb to the late 2010s). Library creation used the immunoSEQ multiplex PCR assay. The multiplex PCR relied on a mix of 60 forward primers for TCR Vbeta segments and 13 reverse primers for TCR Jbeta segments. Imported from immuneACCESS, the table was reduced by TCRdb to in-frame sequences with V and J called. These copies leave out some clones; in studies compared against another copy, an unresolved V gene accounts for under half, and the cause of the remainder is not known. The sample table shows fewer than 80,000 clones, and about four fifths are seen once. 5% to 7% of the sample lies in the top ten. The sequencing input was PBMCs. These receptors were collected from a woman aged 25-40 years in good health and CMV-seronegative.

This rearrangement joins TRBV18 to TRBJ2-5; TRBD2 matches at 7 bases. Looked up from germline, CDR1 is KGHSH and CDR2 is LQKENI. The CDR3 loop spans 13 amino acids. After removal of 6 bases from V and 2 bases from J, the junction contained 3 bases not matched to a gene. The CDR3 DNA reads as TGTGCCAGCTCTGAGGGAGGGCAAGAGACCCAGTACTTC. It yields the protein CASSEGGQETQYF.

The chain uses TRBV5-6 and TRBJ1-6; D unclear. This CDR3 comprises 16 residues. Trimming shortened V by 0 bases and J by 9 bases, and 16 bases separated the two germline ends. Germline lookup yields CDR1 SGHDT and CDR2 YYEEEE. The CDR3 coding sequence is TGTGCCAGCAGCTTGGGGCCCCAACATCGGGGTTCACCCCTCCACTTT. Residues: CASSLGPQHRGSPLHF.

This clone was counted a few times. The chain recombines TRBV5-1 with TRBJ1-1; 9 bases fit TRBD1. After removal of 4 bases from V and 5 bases from J, the junction contained 9 bases not matched to a gene. This CDR3 has 15 amino acids. Germline values: CDR1 SGHRS, CDR2 YFSETQ. Here the CDR3 DNA reads TGCGCCAGCAGCCCCCGGGACAGGGTGGGAACTGAAGCTTTCTTT. Translation: CASSPRDRVGTEAFF.

CDR3: CASSVSDSADYSNQPQHF. The CDR3 DNA follows: TGTGCCAGCAGCGTATCCGACAGCGCCGATTATAGCAATCAGCCCCAGCATTTT. The chain links TRBV9 to TRBJ1-5; a possible D gene is TRBD1 (5 bases). The V and J ends lost 1 base and 0 bases respectively, with 17 bases between them. This CDR3 comprises 18 residues. Germline assignment: CDR1 SGDLS and CDR2 YYNGEE.

The chain employs TRBV7-2 and TRBJ1-2, with 9 nucleotides matching TRBD1. In germline, CDR1 is SGHTA, CDR2 FQGNSA. V lost 6 bases and J lost 8; bases outside the gene matches: 10. This CDR3 region has 14 residues. As DNA, the CDR3 is TGTGCCAGCAGACAACTTACAGGGGGCGCGGGCTACACCTTC. Translation gives CASRQLTGGAGYTF. Full variable domain (missing parts from reference TRBV7-2 and TRBJ1-2): GAGVSQSPSNKVTEKGKDVELRCDPISGHTALYWYRQSLGQGLEFLIYFQGNSAPDKSGLPSDRFSAERTGGSVSTLTIQRTQQEDSAVYLCASRQLTGGAGYTFGSGTRLTVV.

The CDR3 loop is CASSAQGRWQSSYEQYF. The CDR3 bases are TGTGCCAGCAGTGCTCAAGGGAGGTGGCAGAGCTCCTACGAGCAGTACTTC. This chain uses TRBV25-1 with TRBJ2-7, with a tentative D call TRBD2 (6 bases). The CDR3 is made up of 17 amino acids. Per germline, CDR1 MGHDK and CDR2 SYGVNS. Between the trimmed V and J ends, which lost 4 bases and 0 bases, there was a span of 19 bases.

CDR3 protein: CASSYSSGGGEAFF. In nucleotides, the CDR3 is TGTGCCAGCAGTTACTCCTCAGGGGGCGGAGAAGCTTTCTTT. The chain has TRBV6-5 and TRBJ1-1; 8 bases are a match to TRBD1. This CDR3 spans 14 amino acids. CDR1 is MNHEY and CDR2 is SVGAGI in the germline V gene. V lost 0 bases to trimming and J lost 8 bases; unmatched junction nucleotides: 5.

The chain uses TRBV19 and TRBJ2-3; a weak D match, TRBD1 (6 bases). Germline assignment: CDR1 LNHDA and CDR2 SQIVND (reference sequence). The CDR3 extends over 13 amino acids. Deletions cut 7 bases from V and 2 bases from J, with 10 bases between. CDR3 region: CASTDRNTDTQYF. In nucleotides, the CDR3 is TGTGCCAGTACAGACAGGAACACAGATACGCAGTATTTT. The full variable domain, completed using reference TRBV19 and TRBJ2-3, is DGGITQSPKYLFRKEGQNVTLSCEQNLNHDAMYWYRQDPGQGLRLIYYSQIVNDFQKGDIAEGYSVSREKKESFPLTVTSAQKNPTAFYLCASTDRNTDTQYFGPGTRLTVL.

The chain is built from TRBV30 and TRBJ2-1; 9 bases match TRBD2. V shed 3 bases and J 3 bases; nucleotides not matched to a gene: 21. The CDR3 totals 20 residues. CDR1 and CDR2 from the germline V gene are GTSNPN and SVGIG (reference sequence). In DNA form, the CDR3 reads TGTGCCTGGAGGGCCAAGACTCCTAACGTAGCGGGAGAAAACTACAATGAGCAGTTCTTC. It translates to CAWRAKTPNVAGENYNEQFF. The full variable domain, its missing parts supplied by reference TRBV30 and TRBJ2-1, is SQTIHQWPATLVQPVGSPLSLECTVEGTSNPNLYWYRQAAGRGLQLLFYSVGIGQISSEVPQNLSASRPQDRQFILSSKKLLLSDSGFYLCAWRAKTPNVAGENYNEQFFGPGTRLTVL.

The chain has TRBV7-2 and TRBJ2-7, with D tentatively TRBD1 (6 bases). The CDR3 runs to 14 residues. Trimming removed 4 bases from V and 2 bases from J, with 12 bases in between. The germline V gene encodes CDR1 SGHTA and CDR2 FQGNSA. CDR3 sequence reads: CASSSSRGPYEQYF. The DNA of the CDR3 is TGTGCCAGCAGCTCCAGCAGGGGACCCTACGAGCAGTACTTC.

V gene TRBV27 combines with J gene TRBJ1-4; 9 positions agree with TRBD1. Germline V gives CDR1 MNHEY, CDR2 SMNVEV (reference sequence). Unmatched junction bases numbered 7, after V lost 6 bases and J lost 8 bases. The CDR3 has 14 amino acids. CDR3 nucleotides: TGTGCCAGCAGAAGGGGACAGGGACCCGAAAAACTGTTTTTT. Amino acids: CASRRGQGPEKLFF.

The table lists this clone with a count of one. The chain joins TRBV10-3 to TRBJ2-3; weak D call: TRBD2 (5 bases). Germline V gene lookup returns CDR1 ENHRY and CDR2 SYGVKD. This CDR3 spans 14 amino acids. Trimming removed 0 bases from V and 4 bases from J, with 8 bases in between. CDR3 in amino acids: CAISESGDADTQYF. CDR3 nucleotide sequence: TGTGCCATCAGTGAGTCCGGGGATGCAGATACGCAGTATTTT.

The CDR3 spells CASRVGLEAYEQYF. The CDR3 DNA reads as TGTGCCAGCAGGGTGGGGCTGGAAGCCTACGAGCAGTACTTC. The chain joins TRBV27 to TRBJ2-5; D may be TRBD1 (5 bases). The DNA matches TRBJ2-7 better at its end, which makes the J call doubtful. The CDR3 runs 14 residues. Germline V gives CDR1 MNHEY, CDR2 SMNVEV (reference sequence).

The chain employs TRBV9 and TRBJ2-3; 12 bases are a match to TRBD2. Per the germline V gene, CDR1 is SGDLS and CDR2 is YYNGEE. The CDR3 contains 17 residues. V shed 0 bases, J shed 1 base, and the junction held 3 bases outside the gene matches. The CDR3: CASSVGGLAGGTDTQYF. CDR3 coding DNA: TGTGCCAGCAGCGTAGGGGGACTAGCGGGCGGCACAGATACGCAGTATTTT.

This chain joins TRBV6-1 and TRBJ1-5; TRBD1 matches at 9 bases. Germline loops: CDR1 MNHNS, CDR2 SASEGT. The J segment lost 3 bases and the V segment lost 0 bases, leaving 6 bases of the junction unmatched. This CDR3 comprises 17 residues. The CDR3 protein is CASSEALGTGYNQPQHF. CDR3 nucleotides: TGTGCCAGCAGTGAAGCGCTGGGGACAGGGTACAATCAGCCCCAGCATTTT.

The chain couples TRBV12-2 to TRBJ2-4; the table's D call, TRBD2, has no DNA check behind it. TRBV12-2 corresponds to a pseudogene. This CDR3 is 14 amino acids long. Here the CDR3 reads CASRLGLAKNIQYF. The CDR3 DNA sequence: TGTGCAAGTCGCTTAGGACTAGCCAAAAACATTCAGTACTTC.

The chain links TRBV5-4 to TRBJ1-4; D call uncertain. The CDR3 is 14 amino acids. The V end was cut by 2 bases, the J end by 0 bases, with 5 bases between. The germline gives CDR1 SGHNT, CDR2 YYREEE (reference sequence). The CDR3 DNA reads TGTGCCAGCAGCTTCGGTGCAACTAATGAAAAACTGTTTTTT. Encoded protein: CASSFGATNEKLFF.

This clone has just a few counts. This rearrangement joins TRBV28 to TRBJ2-7; TRBD2 matches at 13 bases. The junction had 10 bases not matched to a gene; V was cut back by 9 bases and J by 5 bases. This CDR3 is built from 15 residues. The V gene's germline CDR1 is MDHEN and CDR2 SYDVKM. CDR3 DNA: TGTGCCAGTCGGACTAGCGGGAGAGTTTTCCACGAGCAGTACTTC. It specifies CASRTSGRVFHEQYF.

CDR3 sequence: CASSPPGSGGQTQYF. The CDR3 region has the DNA TGTGCCAGCTCACCACCGGGGTCGGGAGGCCAGACCCAGTACTTC. The rearrangement uses TRBV18 and TRBJ2-5; 7 positions match TRBD2. J gave up 6 bases and V 0 bases, and 7 bases lay outside the gene matches. Germline V gene lookup returns CDR1 KGHSH and CDR2 LQKENI. The CDR3 covers 15 residues.

This chain uses TRBV5-4 with TRBJ1-2; unclear D gene. Trimming shortened V by 0 bases and J by 6 bases, and 9 bases separated the two germline ends. The germline V gene encodes CDR1 SGHNT and CDR2 YYREEE (reference sequence). The CDR3 runs 13 residues. CDR3 coding DNA: TGTGCCAGCAGCTTGGTTGGGCACAATGGCTACACCTTC. It encodes CASSLVGHNGYTF.

In DNA, the CDR3 is TGCGCCAGCAGCCCCGCTGCCAGCGGACCGAACACCGGGGAGCTGTTTTTT. This encodes CASSPAASGPNTGELFF. The rearrangement uses TRBV4-3 and TRBJ2-2; tentatively, D is TRBD2 (5 bases). CDR1 and CDR2 (germline): LGHNA, YSLEER. This CDR3 spans 17 amino acids. V gave up 4 bases and J gave up 0 bases, with 15 bases separating them.

This chain links TRBV7-3 with TRBJ2-1; 8 nucleotides match TRBD2. This CDR3 spans 15 amino acids. The germline V gene has CDR1 SGHTA and CDR2 FQGTGA. The V segment lost 2 bases and the J segment 7 bases; nucleotides outside the gene matches: 7. The CDR3 DNA reads as TGTGCCAGCAGCTTAGGGGGACTAGGGGGGAATGAGCAGTTCTTC. Translating it yields CASSLGGLGGNEQFF. Drawing the rest from reference TRBV7-3 and TRBJ2-1, the complete variable domain is GAGVSQTPSNKVTEKGKYVELRCDPISGHTALYWYRQSLGQGPEFLIYFQGTGAADDSGLPNDRFFAVRPEGSVSTLKIQRTERGDSAVYLCASSLGGLGGNEQFFGPGTRLTVL.

V and J are TRBV4-3 and TRBJ2-3, with TRBD2 matching over 7 bases. V trimming: 0 bases; J trimming: 5 bases; junction bases outside the gene matches: 11. CDR3 length equals 17 residues. CDR1 and CDR2 (germline): LGHNA, YSLEER. CDR3 sequence (DNA): TGCGCCAGCAGCCAAGATATGGGAGCGGGGAGGGGAGATACGCAGTATTTT. It yields the protein CASSQDMGAGRGDTQYF.

In regard to this clone: Germline and junction disagree at one end, which may indicate a read error. The CDR3: CSSSFSTGANYGYTF. Written as DNA, the CDR3 is TGTTCCAGCAGCTTTAGCACAGGGGCGAACTATGGCTACACCTTC. V usage is TRBV7-9 and J usage is TRBJ1-2, with 7 positions matching TRBD1. CDR1 is SEHNR, CDR2 FQNEAQ, per germline (reference sequence). The CDR3 has 15 amino acids.

The genes are TRBV5-4 and TRBJ2-1; the match to TRBD2 covers 14 bases. In germline, CDR1 is SGHNT, CDR2 YYREEE (reference sequence). The J segment lost 4 bases and the V segment lost 3 bases, leaving 3 bases of the junction unmatched. The CDR3 is 16 residues long. The CDR3 here is CASSSGTSGSYNEQFF. CDR3 nucleotides: TGTGCCAGCAGCTCCGGGACTAGCGGGAGTTACAATGAGCAGTTCTTC.

This clone has just a few counts. This rearrangement joins TRBV4-3 to TRBJ1-1, with TRBD1 matching over 7 bases. Trimming cost V 5 bases and J 0 bases; bases outside gene matches: 9. Germline assignment: CDR1 LGHNA and CDR2 YSLEER. The CDR3 contains 16 residues. This CDR3 reads CASSAAQGNMNTEAFF. CDR3 coding DNA: TGCGCCAGCAGCGCTGCACAGGGGAATATGAACACTGAAGCTTTCTTT.

The chain recombines TRBV2 with TRBJ1-6, with 9 bases identical to TRBD1. The CDR3 spans 15 residues. V shed 7 bases, J shed 7 bases, and the junction held 8 bases outside the gene matches. CDR1 and CDR2 (germline): SNHLY, FYNNEI. CDR3: CASNGGDRANSPLHF. CDR3 sequence (DNA): TGTGCCAGCAATGGGGGGGACAGGGCCAATTCACCCCTCCACTTT.

The chain recombines TRBV7-9 with TRBJ2-3; perhaps TRBD2 as D (6 bases). This CDR3 has 15 residues. V was trimmed by 0 bases and J by 3 bases, leaving 10 bases between them. Germline V gives CDR1 SEHNR, CDR2 FQNEAQ (reference sequence). The CDR3 nucleotides are TGTGCCAGCAGCTTAGCGGCGGGAAGTACAGATACGCAGTATTTT. It specifies CASSLAAGSTDTQYF.

This clone was picked up a small number of times. The rearrangement joins TRBV7-3 to TRBJ2-3; 7 bases align to TRBD2. Looked up from germline, CDR1 is SGHTA and CDR2 is FQGTGA. V shed 2 bases and J 0 bases; nucleotides not matched to a gene: 8. The CDR3 is 17 amino acids. The CDR3 reads CASSLGPSGLSTDTQYF. DNA for the CDR3: TGTGCCAGCAGCTTAGGTCCTAGCGGACTGAGCACAGATACGCAGTATTTT.

The chain employs TRBV5-5 and TRBJ1-5; D call uncertain. CDR1 and CDR2 (germline): SGHKS, YYEKEE (reference sequence). V lost 4 bases and J lost 2, with 16 bases in between. CDR3 length: 16 residues. CDR3 region: CASSHMTAGGNQPQHF. CDR3 DNA: TGTGCCAGCAGCCACATGACGGCCGGGGGCAATCAGCCCCAGCATTTT.

The V call is TRBV6-6, the J call TRBJ1-3, with D unresolved. In germline, CDR1 is MNHNY, CDR2 SVGAGI (reference sequence). Trimming took off 5 bases at V and 0 bases at J, with 8 bases between the two ends. This CDR3 region has 14 residues. The CDR3 DNA is TGTGCCAGCAGTGTACAGAGCTCTGGAAACACCATATATTTT. This codes for CASSVQSSGNTIYF.